Shown below are 19 T cell receptor beta chains from a single sample sequenced in a study of sequential checkpoint blockade in melanoma. Data came from immunoSEQ multiplex PCR; TCRdb stores just in-frame clones and leaves some out. Here the sample spans approximately 20,000 clones, around 70% being singletons. Specified treatment: randomized to nivolumab then ipilimumab (arm A) or the reverse (arm B). Sample: tumor tissue (inferred from file names), taken from a patient given nivolumab and ipilimumab in sequence. The origin of the receptors is a human donor with melanoma.

The chain couples TRBV30 to TRBJ2-1; the D gene is possibly TRBD2 (6 bases). This CDR3 region has 16 residues. CDR1 and CDR2 from the germline V gene are GTSNPN and SVGIG (reference sequence). V lost 3 bases and J lost 5, with 20 bases in between. CDR3 coding DNA: TGTGCCTGGAGAGGATGGGGCGGGACGGAAGACAATGAGCAGTTCTTC. Amino acid sequence: CAWRGWGGTEDNEQFF. The full variable domain, with the rest looked up from reference TRBV30 and TRBJ2-1, is SQTIHQWPATLVQPVGSPLSLECTVEGTSNPNLYWYRQAAGRGLQLLFYSVGIGQISSEVPQNLSASRPQDRQFILSSKKLLLSDSGFYLCAWRGWGGTEDNEQFFGPGTRLTVL.

V gene TRBV10-2 combines with J gene TRBJ2-6, with no clear D. Trimming took 2 bases from V and 1 from J, leaving 3 bases between them. The CDR3 consists of 14 residues. Germline-derived CDR1 and CDR2 are WSHSY and SAAADI. The CDR3 DNA sequence: TGCGCCAGCAGTGAGATGTCTGGGGCCAACGTCCTGACTTTC. Its translation: CASSEMSGANVLTF.

On this clone: Germline is not matched at one junction end, which may reflect a read error. V gene TRBV6-8 combines with J gene TRBJ2-1, with 16 bases aligning to TRBD2. Germline V gene data show CDR1 as MNHGY and CDR2 as SAAAGT. The CDR3 covers 19 residues. CDR3 protein: CASSHSGLAGGSSYNEQFF. CDR3 bases: TGTGCCAGCAGTCACTCGGGACTAGCGGGAGGGAGCTCCTACAATGAGCAGTTCTTC.

The genes are TRBV7-2 and TRBJ1-1; 8 bases are shared with TRBD1. Trimming removed 0 bases from V and 8 bases from J; junction bases left unmatched: 8. The CDR3 runs to 15 residues. Germline V gene data show CDR1 as SGHTA and CDR2 as FQGNSA. CDR3 amino acids: CASSLAGQALVEAFF. DNA for the CDR3: TGTGCCAGCAGCTTAGCGGGACAGGCGTTGGTGGAAGCTTTCTTT.

The chain employs TRBV4-2 and TRBJ2-1; 7 nucleotides agree with TRBD2. Trimming took 11 bases from V and 5 from J; bases not matched to a gene: 9. Germline loops: CDR1 LGHNA, CDR2 YNFKEQ. This CDR3 comprises 13 residues. CDR3 sequence (DNA): TGTGCCTTACAAAGCGGGACGGACAATGAGCAGTTCTTC. Its translation: CALQSGTDNEQFF.

V gene TRBV5-1 combines with J gene TRBJ1-1, with 8 bases identical to TRBD1. Trimming cost V 0 bases and J 3 bases; bases outside gene matches: 13. The CDR3 is made up of 18 amino acids. The V gene's germline CDR1 is SGHRS and CDR2 YFSETQ. In DNA form, the CDR3 reads TGCGCCAGCAGCTTGGTTGGCGGCAGGGGGCGCCGATACACTGAAGCTTTCTTT. Translating it yields CASSLVGGRGRRYTEAFF.

The genes are TRBV11-3 and TRBJ1-4, with TRBD1 matching 8 bases. The V segment lost 1 base and the J segment 4 bases; nucleotides outside the gene matches: 2. This CDR3 is built from 15 residues. Germline CDR1 is SGHNT and CDR2 is YENEEA. The CDR3 protein is CASSLGQGNNEKLFF. The CDR3 DNA is TGTGCCAGCAGCTTAGGACAGGGGAATAATGAAAAACTGTTTTTT.

This clone has just a few counts. The V and J genes are TRBV11-3 and TRBJ2-7, with TRBD1 identical over 7 bases. The CDR3 runs 15 residues. Germline CDR1 reads SGHNT; CDR2 reads YENEEA. After removal of 5 bases from V and 1 base from J, the junction contained 8 bases not matched to a gene. Written as DNA, the CDR3 is TGTGCCAGCAGCCAAAGTGGGGACAGTTCCTACGAGCAGTACTTC. Its translation: CASSQSGDSSYEQYF.

A few counts support this clone. The genes are TRBV6-8 and TRBJ1-5; 8 bases are shared with TRBD1. The CDR3 spans 13 residues. V shed 5 bases, J shed 8 bases, and the junction held 5 bases outside the gene matches. Germline V gives CDR1 MNHGY, CDR2 SAAAGT. CDR3 protein: CASSPRGREPQHF. The CDR3, as DNA: TGTGCCAGCAGTCCCAGGGGGCGGGAGCCCCAGCATTTT.

The J gene is TRBJ1-1, the V gene TRBV29-1; D is uncertain. Trimming stripped 4 bases from V and 4 bases from J, with 13 bases between. In germline, CDR1 is SQVTM, CDR2 ANQGSEA. The CDR3 is 13 residues long. The CDR3 DNA is TGCAGCGTTGGTCGAGAAAGCGGCACTGAAGCTTTCTTT. Translating it yields CSVGRESGTEAFF.

The genes are TRBV11-3 and TRBJ2-1; TRBD1 or TRBD2 may be the D gene (5 bases each). Deletions cut 2 bases from V and 7 bases from J, with 12 bases between. The CDR3 length is 14 residues. Germline values: CDR1 SGHNT, CDR2 YENEEA. The CDR3, as DNA: TGTGCCAGCAGCTTACGAGGGGTAGGGAATGAGCAGTTCTTC. It yields the protein CASSLRGVGNEQFF.

This clone was detected a few times. The rearrangement uses TRBV6-8 and TRBJ1-1; D is unclear. The CDR3 is made up of 12 amino acids. V lost 4 bases and J lost 9, with 12 bases in between. CDR1 and CDR2 from the germline V gene are MNHGY and SAAAGT. CDR3 amino acids: CASSSRTEKAFF. CDR3 sequence (DNA): TGTGCCAGCAGTTCGAGGACGGAGAAAGCTTTCTTT.

The genes are TRBV5-1 and TRBJ2-7, with D possibly being TRBD1 (5 bases). The germline CDR1 and CDR2 sequences are SGHRS and YFSETQ. This CDR3 has 15 amino acids. V lost 6 bases and J 0 bases, leaving 16 bases between the germline ends. This CDR3 is CASKLGTGPSYEQYF. In nucleotides, the CDR3 is TGCGCCAGCAAACTTGGTACAGGACCCTCCTACGAGCAGTACTTC. Using reference TRBV5-1 and TRBJ2-7 for the parts outside the CDR3, the full variable domain is KAGVTQTPRYLIKTRGQQVTLSCSPISGHRSVSWYQQTPGQGLQFLFEYFSETQRNKGNFPGRFSGRQFSNSRSEMNVSTLELGDSALYLCASKLGTGPSYEQYFGPGTRLTVT.

The V and J genes are TRBV12-5 and TRBJ2-5, with unresolved D. The germline CDR1 and CDR2 sequences are LGHNT and FRNRAP. CDR3 length: 13 amino acids. CDR3 nucleotides: TGTGCCAGCACTCGAGATTTAACGGAGACCCAGTACTTC. This codes for CASTRDLTETQYF.

V usage is TRBV18 and J usage is TRBJ2-7, with 8 nucleotides matching TRBD2. There are 15 residues in the CDR3. Germline V lookup: CDR1 KGHSH, CDR2 LQKENI. With V trimmed by 4 bases and J by 2 bases, 7 bases remained unmatched. CDR3 in amino acids: CASSRGTRPPYEQYF. As DNA, the CDR3 is TGTGCCAGCTCACGGGGGACTAGACCTCCCTACGAGCAGTACTTC.

This chain joins TRBV30 and TRBJ1-1; 7 bases are a match to TRBD1. This CDR3 spans 12 amino acids. Germline CDR1 is GTSNPN and CDR2 is SVGIG (reference sequence). V lost 5 bases, J lost 5 bases, and 5 bases stayed unmatched. In DNA form, the CDR3 reads TGTGCCTGGGACCGGGACAGTACTGAAGCTTTCTTT. Translating gives CAWDRDSTEAFF.

This clone was observed a single time. This chain uses TRBV27 with TRBJ2-1; possibly TRBD2 for D (6 bases). V gave up 4 bases and J gave up 6 bases, with 10 bases separating them. Germline V gene lookup returns CDR1 MNHEY and CDR2 SMNVEV (reference sequence). The CDR3 consists of 13 residues. The CDR3 DNA reads as TGTGCCAGCAGTTCGGGAGTCCGCAATGAGCAGTTCTTC. It specifies CASSSGVRNEQFF.

This clone has more than one count but fewer than ten. V is TRBV11-1 and J is TRBJ2-1; 7 bases fit TRBD1. The junction had 12 bases not matched to a gene; V was cut back by 6 bases and J by 4 bases. This CDR3 contains 16 residues. Germline V CDR1 and CDR2: SGHAT, FQDESV (reference sequence). For the CDR3, the DNA is TGTGCCAGCAGTCCAGCCCAAGGGGGCCAATACAATGAGCAGTTCTTC. This translates into CASSPAQGGQYNEQFF.

V and J are TRBV29-1 and TRBJ2-2, with D perhaps matching TRBD1 or TRBD2 (5 bases each). Between the trimmed V and J ends, which lost 5 bases and 0 bases, there was a span of 10 bases. In germline, CDR1 is SQVTM, CDR2 ANQGSEA. The CDR3 loop spans 14 amino acids. CDR3 nucleotide sequence: TGCAGCGTTCTGGGACGGTCGAACACCGGGGAGCTGTTTTTT. This codes for CSVLGRSNTGELFF.